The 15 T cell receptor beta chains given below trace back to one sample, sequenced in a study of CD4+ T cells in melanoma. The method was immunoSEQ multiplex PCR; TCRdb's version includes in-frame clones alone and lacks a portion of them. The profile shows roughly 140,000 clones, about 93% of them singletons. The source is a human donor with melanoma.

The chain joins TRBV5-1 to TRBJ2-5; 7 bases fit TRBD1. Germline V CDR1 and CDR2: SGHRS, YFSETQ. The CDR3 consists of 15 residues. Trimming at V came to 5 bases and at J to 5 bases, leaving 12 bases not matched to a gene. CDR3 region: CASSPTGISAETQYF. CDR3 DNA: TGCGCCAGCAGTCCGACAGGGATTAGTGCGGAGACCCAGTACTTC.

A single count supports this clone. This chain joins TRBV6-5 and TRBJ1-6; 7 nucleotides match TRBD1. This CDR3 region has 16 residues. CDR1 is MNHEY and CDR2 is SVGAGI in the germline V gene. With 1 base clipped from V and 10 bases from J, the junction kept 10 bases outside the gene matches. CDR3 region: CASSYYTGDLESPLHF. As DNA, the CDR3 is TGTGCCAGCAGTTACTATACAGGGGATCTCGAGTCACCCCTCCACTTT.

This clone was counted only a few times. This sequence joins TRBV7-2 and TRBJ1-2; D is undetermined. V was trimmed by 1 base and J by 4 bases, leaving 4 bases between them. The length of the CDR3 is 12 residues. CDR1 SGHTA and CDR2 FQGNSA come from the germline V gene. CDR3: CASSLGSYGYTF. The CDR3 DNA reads TGTGCCAGCAGCTTAGGCAGCTATGGCTACACCTTC.

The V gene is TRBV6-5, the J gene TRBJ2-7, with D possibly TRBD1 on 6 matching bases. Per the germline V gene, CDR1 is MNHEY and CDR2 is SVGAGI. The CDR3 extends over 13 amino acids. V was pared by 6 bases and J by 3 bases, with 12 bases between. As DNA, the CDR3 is TGTGCCAGCAGGAATGGACAGAACTACGAGCAGTACTTC. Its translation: CASRNGQNYEQYF.

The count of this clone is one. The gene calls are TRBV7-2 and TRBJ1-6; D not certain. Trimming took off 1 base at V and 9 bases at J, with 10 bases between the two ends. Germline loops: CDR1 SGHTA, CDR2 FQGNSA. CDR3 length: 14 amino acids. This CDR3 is CASSLGTLSSPLHF. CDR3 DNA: TGTGCCAGCAGCTTAGGGACCCTATCTTCACCCCTCCACTTT.

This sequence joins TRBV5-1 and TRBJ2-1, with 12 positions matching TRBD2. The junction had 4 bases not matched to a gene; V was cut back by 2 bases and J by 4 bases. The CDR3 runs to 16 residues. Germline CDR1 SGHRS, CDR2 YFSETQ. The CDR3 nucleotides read TGCGCCAGCAGCTTACTGACTAGCGGGGGTTACAATGAGCAGTTCTTC. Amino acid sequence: CASSLLTSGGYNEQFF.

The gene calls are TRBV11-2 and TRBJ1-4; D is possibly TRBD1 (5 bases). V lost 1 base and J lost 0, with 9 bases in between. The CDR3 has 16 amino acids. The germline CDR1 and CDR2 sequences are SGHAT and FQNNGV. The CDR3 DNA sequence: TGTGCCAGCAGCTTAGCGGGGGGAGCAACTAATGAAAAACTGTTTTTT. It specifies CASSLAGGATNEKLFF.

CDR3 bases: TGTGCCAGCAGTGAAGAAATTTATGGCTACACCTTC. Its protein product is CASSEEIYGYTF. The rearrangement joins TRBV25-1 to TRBJ1-2; no reliable D call. V lost 2 bases and J 5 bases, leaving 6 bases between the germline ends. The V gene's germline CDR1 is MGHDK and CDR2 SYGVNS. The CDR3 runs 12 residues.

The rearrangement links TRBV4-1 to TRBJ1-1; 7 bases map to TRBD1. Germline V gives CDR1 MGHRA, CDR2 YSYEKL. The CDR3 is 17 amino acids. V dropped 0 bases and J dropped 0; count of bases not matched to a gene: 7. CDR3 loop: CASSQDRDSSMNTEAFF. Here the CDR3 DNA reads TGCGCCAGCAGCCAAGATCGGGACAGCAGCATGAACACTGAAGCTTTCTTT.

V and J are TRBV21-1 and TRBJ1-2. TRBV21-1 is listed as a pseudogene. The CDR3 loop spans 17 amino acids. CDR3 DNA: TGTGCCAGCAGCAGCCGAGGGGTCTGCGGGAGGCCGCCTGGCTACACCTTC. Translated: CASSSRGVCGRPPGYTF.

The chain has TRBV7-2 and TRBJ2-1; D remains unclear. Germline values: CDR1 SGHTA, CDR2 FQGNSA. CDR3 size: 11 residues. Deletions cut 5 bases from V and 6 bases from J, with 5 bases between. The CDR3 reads CASSPFNEQFF. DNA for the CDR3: TGTGCCAGCAGCCCTTTCAATGAGCAGTTCTTC.

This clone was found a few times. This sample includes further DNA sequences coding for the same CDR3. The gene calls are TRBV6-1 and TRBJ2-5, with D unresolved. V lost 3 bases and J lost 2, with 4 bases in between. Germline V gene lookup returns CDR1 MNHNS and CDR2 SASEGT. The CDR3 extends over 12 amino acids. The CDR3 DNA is TGTGCCAGCAGTGAGCAGCAAGAGACCCAGTACTTC. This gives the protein CASSEQQETQYF.

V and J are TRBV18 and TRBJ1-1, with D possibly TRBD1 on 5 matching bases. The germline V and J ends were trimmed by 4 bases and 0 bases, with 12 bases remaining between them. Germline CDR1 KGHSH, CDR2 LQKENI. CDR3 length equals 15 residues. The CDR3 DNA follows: TGTGCCAGCTCACTAGCGGGACCCCTGAACACTGAAGCTTTCTTT. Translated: CASSLAGPLNTEAFF.

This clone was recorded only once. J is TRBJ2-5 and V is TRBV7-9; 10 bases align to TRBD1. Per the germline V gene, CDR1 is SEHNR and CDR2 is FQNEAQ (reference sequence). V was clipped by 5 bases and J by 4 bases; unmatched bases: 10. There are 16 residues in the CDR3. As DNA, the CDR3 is TGTGCCAGCAGCCAGATTTGGACAGGGGGTAGAGAGACCCAGTACTTC. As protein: CASSQIWTGGRETQYF.

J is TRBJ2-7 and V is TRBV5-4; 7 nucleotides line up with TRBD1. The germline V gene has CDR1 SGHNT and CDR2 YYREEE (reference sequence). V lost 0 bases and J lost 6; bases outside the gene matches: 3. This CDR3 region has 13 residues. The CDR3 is CASSLEQGTEQYF. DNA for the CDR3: TGTGCCAGCAGCTTGGAACAGGGGACCGAGCAGTACTTC.